This T cell receptor (beta chain) emerged from a study of T-cell memory formation after mild COVID-19. This clonotype was observed a few times. No antigen is known for it. Study-level results: Some clones that responded were present in memory (sampled pre-infection), which suggests cross-reactive memory joined. Contracting CD8+ clones were enriched in EMRA, CD4+ mainly in CM and EM. The authors left the SARS-CoV-2 specificity of second-wave clones peaking on day 37 unconfirmed.

Trimming took 2 bases from V and 5 from J; bases not matched to a gene: 4. This CDR3 region has 15 residues. The germline gives CDR1 SGHRS, CDR2 YFSETQ. Each CDR3 protein is one row after TCRdb ran MiXCR on the 5' RACE reads. The table records 350,000 to 500,000 distinct CDR3 sequences, roughly 17% of them present only once. What was sequenced was PBMCs or a T cell subset sorted from them (not recorded which). This receptor was identified in a young man who had mild COVID-19 (a few samples of this study predate the infection). Cell type and time point are not known. V and J are TRBV5-1 and TRBJ1-2; 12 bases line up with TRBD1. CDR3 sequence (DNA): TGCGCCAGCAGCTTACCGGGACAGGGGGCTTATGGCTACACCTTC. Translation: CASSLPGQGAYGYTF.